Detailed here is one T cell receptor (beta chain). No antigen is known for it. The table came from immunoSEQ multiplex PCR; TCRdb's copy has only in-frame clones and leaves some out. The sample has 71,000 or so clones; 80% are singletons. CDR1 is SGHRS, CDR2 YFSETQ, per germline. The CDR3 totals 14 residues. This sample is drawn from a study of OX40 agonist ivuxolimab in advanced cancers. Overall study: While on treatment, patients had intravenous ivuxolimab at 0.01 to 10 mg/kg every 2 weeks. Of mixed ages from about 23 to 79 and averaging roughly 64 years, the group was around 78% male. Eligibility admitted prior anti-PD-1, anti-PD-L1 or anti-CTLA-4 therapy; 40% to 50% had some. Whole-study findings and limits: CD8+ T cells (on average) carried more expanded clones than CD4+ T cells.

The material sequenced was CD4+ or CD8+ T cells sorted from blood, taken in a trial of the OX40 agonist ivuxolimab. The sequence came from an adult with an advanced solid tumor such as melanoma, head and neck, liver or kidney cancer. J is TRBJ2-5 and V is TRBV5-1, with D possibly being TRBD1 or TRBD2 (5 bases each). The end of the DNA aligns better with TRBJ2-7, so the J call may be wrong. In nucleotides, the CDR3 is TGCGCCAGCAAAGGAGGCAGGGACTCCTACGAGCAGTACTTC. Translating gives CASKGGRDSYEQYF.